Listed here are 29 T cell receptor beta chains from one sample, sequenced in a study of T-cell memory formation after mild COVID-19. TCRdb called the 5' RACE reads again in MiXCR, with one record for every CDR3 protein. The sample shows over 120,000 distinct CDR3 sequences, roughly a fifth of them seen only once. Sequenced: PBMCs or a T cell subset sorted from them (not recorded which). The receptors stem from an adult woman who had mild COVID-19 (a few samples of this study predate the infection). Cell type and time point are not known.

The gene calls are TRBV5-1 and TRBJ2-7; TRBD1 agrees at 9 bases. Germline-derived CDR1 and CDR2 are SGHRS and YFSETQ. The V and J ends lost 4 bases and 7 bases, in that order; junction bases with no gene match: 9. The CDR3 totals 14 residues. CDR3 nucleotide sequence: TGCGCCAGCAGCCCGGGACAGGGAGGTGCGGAGCAGTACTTC. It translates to CASSPGQGGAEQYF.

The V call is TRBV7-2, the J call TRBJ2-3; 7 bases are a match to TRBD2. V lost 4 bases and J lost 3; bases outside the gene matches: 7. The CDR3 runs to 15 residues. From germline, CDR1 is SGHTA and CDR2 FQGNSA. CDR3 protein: CASSSLAALTDTQYF. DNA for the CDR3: TGTGCCAGCAGCTCCCTAGCGGCTTTGACAGATACGCAGTATTTT.

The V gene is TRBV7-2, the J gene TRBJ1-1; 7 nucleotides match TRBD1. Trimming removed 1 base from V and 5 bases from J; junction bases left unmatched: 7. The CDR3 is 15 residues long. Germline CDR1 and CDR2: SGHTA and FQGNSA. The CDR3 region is CASSLEGALGTEAFF. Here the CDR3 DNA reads TGTGCCAGCAGCTTAGAGGGGGCGCTTGGAACTGAAGCTTTCTTT. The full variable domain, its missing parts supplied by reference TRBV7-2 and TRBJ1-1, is GAGVSQSPSNKVTEKGKDVELRCDPISGHTALYWYRQSLGQGLEFLIYFQGNSAPDKSGLPSDRFSAERTGGSVSTLTIQRTQQEDSAVYLCASSLEGALGTEAFFGQGTRLTVV.

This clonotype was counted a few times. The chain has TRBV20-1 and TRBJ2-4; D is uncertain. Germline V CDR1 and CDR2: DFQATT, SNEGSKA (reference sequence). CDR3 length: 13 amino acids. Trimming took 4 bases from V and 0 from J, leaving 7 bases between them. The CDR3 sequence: CSAIDLAKNIQYF. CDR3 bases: TGCAGTGCTATAGATCTAGCCAAAAACATTCAGTACTTC.

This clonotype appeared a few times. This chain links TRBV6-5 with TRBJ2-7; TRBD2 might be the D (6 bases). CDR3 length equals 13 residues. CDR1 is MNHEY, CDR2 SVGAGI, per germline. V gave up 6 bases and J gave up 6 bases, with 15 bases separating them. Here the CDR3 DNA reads TGTGCCAGCAGAACTAGCCCCCCTACCGAGCAGTACTTC. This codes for CASRTSPPTEQYF.

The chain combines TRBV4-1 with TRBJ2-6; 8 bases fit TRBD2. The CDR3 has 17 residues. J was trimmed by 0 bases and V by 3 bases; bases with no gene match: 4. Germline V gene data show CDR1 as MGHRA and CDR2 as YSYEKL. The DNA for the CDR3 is TGCGCCAGCAGCCAGAGGGCGGGGGGCTCTGGGGCCAACGTCCTGACTTTC. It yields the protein CASSQRAGGSGANVLTF.

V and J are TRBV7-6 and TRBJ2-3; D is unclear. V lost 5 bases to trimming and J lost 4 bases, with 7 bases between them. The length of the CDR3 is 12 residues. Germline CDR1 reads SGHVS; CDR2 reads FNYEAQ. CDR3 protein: CASSHRADTQYF. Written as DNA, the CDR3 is TGTGCCAGCAGCCATAGGGCAGATACGCAGTATTTT. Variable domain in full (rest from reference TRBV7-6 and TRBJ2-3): GAGVSQSPRYKVTKRGQDVALRCDPISGHVSLYWYRQALGQGPEFLTYFNYEAQQDKSGLPNDRFSAERPEGSISTLTIQRTEQRDSAMYRCASSHRADTQYFGPGTRLTVL.

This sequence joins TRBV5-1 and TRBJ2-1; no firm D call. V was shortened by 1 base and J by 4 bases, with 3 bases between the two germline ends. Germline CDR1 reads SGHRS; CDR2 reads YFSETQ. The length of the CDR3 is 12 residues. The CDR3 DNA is TGCGCCAGCAGCTTGAATTACAATGAGCAGTTCTTC. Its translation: CASSLNYNEQFF. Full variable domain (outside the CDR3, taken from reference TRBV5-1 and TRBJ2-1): KAGVTQTPRYLIKTRGQQVTLSCSPISGHRSVSWYQQTPGQGLQFLFEYFSETQRNKGNFPGRFSGRQFSNSRSEMNVSTLELGDSALYLCASSLNYNEQFFGPGTRLTVL.

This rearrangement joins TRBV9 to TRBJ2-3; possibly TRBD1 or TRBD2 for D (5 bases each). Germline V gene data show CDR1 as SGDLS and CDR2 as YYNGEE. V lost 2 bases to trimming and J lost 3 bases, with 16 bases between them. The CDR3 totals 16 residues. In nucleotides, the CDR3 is TGTGCCAGCAGCGTCCAGAAGAGGGGTGATACAGATACGCAGTATTTT. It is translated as CASSVQKRGDTDTQYF.

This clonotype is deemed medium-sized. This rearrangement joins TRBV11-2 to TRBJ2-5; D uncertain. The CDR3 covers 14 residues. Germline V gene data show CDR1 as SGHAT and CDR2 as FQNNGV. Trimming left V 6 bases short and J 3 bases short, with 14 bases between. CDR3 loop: CASRDNKWKETQYF. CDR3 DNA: TGTGCCAGCAGAGATAACAAGTGGAAAGAGACCCAGTACTTC.

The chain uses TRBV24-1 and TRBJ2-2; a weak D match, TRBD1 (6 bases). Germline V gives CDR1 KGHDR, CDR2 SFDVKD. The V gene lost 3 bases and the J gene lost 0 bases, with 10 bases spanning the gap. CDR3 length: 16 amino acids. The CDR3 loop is CATSDPGVANTGELFF. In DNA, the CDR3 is TGTGCCACCAGTGATCCAGGGGTAGCGAACACCGGGGAGCTGTTTTTT.

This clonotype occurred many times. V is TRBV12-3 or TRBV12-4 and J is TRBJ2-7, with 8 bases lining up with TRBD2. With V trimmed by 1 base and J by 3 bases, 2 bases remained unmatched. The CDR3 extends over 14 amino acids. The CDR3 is CASSLGSGNYEQYF. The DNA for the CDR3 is TGTGCCAGCAGTTTAGGTAGCGGGAACTACGAGCAGTACTTC.

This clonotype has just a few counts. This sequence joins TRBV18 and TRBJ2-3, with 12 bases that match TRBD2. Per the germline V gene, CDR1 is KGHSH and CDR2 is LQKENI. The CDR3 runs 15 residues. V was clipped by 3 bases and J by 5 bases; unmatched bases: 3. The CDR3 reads CASSPPGLAGDTQYF. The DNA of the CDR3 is TGTGCCAGCTCACCTCCGGGACTAGCGGGAGATACGCAGTATTTT.

CDR3 residues: CASTGTRGNEQFF. The CDR3 DNA is TGTGCCAGCACCGGGACTCGAGGCAATGAGCAGTTCTTC. The V call is TRBV5-4, the J call TRBJ2-1; D possibly corresponds to TRBD2 (6 bases). Germline V gene sequence: CDR1 SGHNT, CDR2 YYREEE (reference sequence). The length of the CDR3 is 13 residues. The V end was cut by 6 bases, the J end by 6 bases, with 13 bases between.

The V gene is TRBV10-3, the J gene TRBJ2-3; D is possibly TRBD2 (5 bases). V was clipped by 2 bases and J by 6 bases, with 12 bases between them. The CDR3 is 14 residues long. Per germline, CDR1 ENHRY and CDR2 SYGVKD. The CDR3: CAISETDSPDTQYF. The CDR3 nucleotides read TGTGCCATCAGTGAGACGGACTCGCCGGATACGCAGTATTTT.

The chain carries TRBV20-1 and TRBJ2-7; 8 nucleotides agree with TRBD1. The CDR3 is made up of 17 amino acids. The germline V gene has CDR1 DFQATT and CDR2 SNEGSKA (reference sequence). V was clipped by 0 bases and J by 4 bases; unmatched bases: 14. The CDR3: CSARDHGRGLIGYEQYF. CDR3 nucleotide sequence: TGCAGTGCTAGAGATCACGGCAGGGGGCTTATCGGGTACGAGCAGTACTTC.

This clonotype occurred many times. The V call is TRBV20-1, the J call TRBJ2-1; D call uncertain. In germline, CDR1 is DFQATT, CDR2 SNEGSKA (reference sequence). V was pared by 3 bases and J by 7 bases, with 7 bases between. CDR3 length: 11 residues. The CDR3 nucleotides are TGCAGTGCTAGCCTAAGGAATGAGCAGTTCTTC. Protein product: CSASLRNEQFF.

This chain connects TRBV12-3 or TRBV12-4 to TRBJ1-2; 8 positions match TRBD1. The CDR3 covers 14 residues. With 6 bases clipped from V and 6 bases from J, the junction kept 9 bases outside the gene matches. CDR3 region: CASSSGGAADGYTF. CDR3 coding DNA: TGTGCCAGCAGCTCAGGGGGCGCGGCCGATGGCTACACCTTC.

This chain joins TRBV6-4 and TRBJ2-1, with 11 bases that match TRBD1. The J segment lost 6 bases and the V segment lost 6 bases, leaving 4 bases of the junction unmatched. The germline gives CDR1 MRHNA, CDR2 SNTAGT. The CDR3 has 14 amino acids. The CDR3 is CASSRDRGSNEQFF. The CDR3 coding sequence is TGTGCCAGCAGCCGGGACAGGGGGTCCAATGAGCAGTTCTTC.

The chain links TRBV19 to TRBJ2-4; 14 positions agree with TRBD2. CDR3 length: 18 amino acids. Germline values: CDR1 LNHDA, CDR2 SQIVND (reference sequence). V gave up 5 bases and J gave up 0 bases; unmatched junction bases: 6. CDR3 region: CASSGGLAGGLAKNIQYF. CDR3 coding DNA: TGTGCCAGTAGTGGAGGACTAGCGGGAGGCCTAGCCAAAAACATTCAGTACTTC. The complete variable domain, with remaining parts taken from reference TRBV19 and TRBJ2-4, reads DGGITQSPKYLFRKEGQNVTLSCEQNLNHDAMYWYRQDPGQGLRLIYYSQIVNDFQKGDIAEGYSVSREKKESFPLTVTSAQKNPTAFYLCASSGGLAGGLAKNIQYFGAGTRLSVL.

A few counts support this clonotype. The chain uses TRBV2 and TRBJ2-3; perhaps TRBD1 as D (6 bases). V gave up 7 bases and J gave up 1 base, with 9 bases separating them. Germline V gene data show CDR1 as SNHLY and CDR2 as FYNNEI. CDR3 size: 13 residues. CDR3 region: CASTWGRTDTQYF. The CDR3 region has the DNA TGTGCCAGCACTTGGGGGCGCACAGATACGCAGTATTTT.

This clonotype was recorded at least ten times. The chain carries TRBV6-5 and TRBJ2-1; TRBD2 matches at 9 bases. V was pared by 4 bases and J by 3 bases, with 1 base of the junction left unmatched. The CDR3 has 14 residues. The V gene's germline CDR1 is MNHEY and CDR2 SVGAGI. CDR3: CASSLAGVYNEQFF. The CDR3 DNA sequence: TGTGCCAGCAGTTTAGCGGGGGTCTACAATGAGCAGTTCTTC.

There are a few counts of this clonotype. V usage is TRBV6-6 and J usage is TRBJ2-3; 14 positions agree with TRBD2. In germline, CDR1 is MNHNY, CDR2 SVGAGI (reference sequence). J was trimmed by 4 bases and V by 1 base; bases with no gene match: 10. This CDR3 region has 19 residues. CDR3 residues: CASSYLAGTSGRGADTQYF. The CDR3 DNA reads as TGTGCCAGCAGTTACTTAGCCGGGACTAGCGGGAGAGGAGCAGATACGCAGTATTTT.

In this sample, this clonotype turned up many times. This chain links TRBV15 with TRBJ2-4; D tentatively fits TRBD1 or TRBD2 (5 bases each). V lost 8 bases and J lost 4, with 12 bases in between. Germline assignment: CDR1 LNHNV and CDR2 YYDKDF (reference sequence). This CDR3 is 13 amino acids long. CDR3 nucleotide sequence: TGTGCCACCGCCCCGGGACCTAAAAACATTCAGTACTTC. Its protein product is CATAPGPKNIQYF.

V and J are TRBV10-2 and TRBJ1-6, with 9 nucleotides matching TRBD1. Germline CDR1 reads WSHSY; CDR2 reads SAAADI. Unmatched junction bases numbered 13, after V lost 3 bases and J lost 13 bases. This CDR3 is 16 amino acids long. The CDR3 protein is CASSEGGGTGLYPLHF. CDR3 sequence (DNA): TGCGCCAGCAGTGAAGGTGGCGGGACAGGGTTGTACCCCCTCCACTTT.

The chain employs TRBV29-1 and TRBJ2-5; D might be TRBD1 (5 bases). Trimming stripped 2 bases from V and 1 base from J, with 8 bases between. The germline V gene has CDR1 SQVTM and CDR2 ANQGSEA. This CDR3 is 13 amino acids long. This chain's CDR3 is CSVERTSQETQYF. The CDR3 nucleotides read TGCAGCGTTGAAAGGACAAGCCAAGAGACCCAGTACTTC.

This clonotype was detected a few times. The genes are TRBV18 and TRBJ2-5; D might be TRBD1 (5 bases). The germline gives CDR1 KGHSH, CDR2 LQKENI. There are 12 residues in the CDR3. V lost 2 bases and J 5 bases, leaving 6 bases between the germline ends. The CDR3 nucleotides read TGTGCCAGCTCACCAGGGGCTGAGACCCAGTACTTC. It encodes CASSPGAETQYF.

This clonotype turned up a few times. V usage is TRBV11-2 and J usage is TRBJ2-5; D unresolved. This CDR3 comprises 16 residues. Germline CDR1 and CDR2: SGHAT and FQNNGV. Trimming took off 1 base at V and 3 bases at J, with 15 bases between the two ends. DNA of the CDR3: TGTGCCAGCAGCTTAGGGCTCTTTGCACCGAAAGAGACCCAGTACTTC. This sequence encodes CASSLGLFAPKETQYF.

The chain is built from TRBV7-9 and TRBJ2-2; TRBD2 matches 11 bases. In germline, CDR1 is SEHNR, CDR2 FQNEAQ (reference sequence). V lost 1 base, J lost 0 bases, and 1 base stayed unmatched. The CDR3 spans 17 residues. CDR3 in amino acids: CASSLGGLAANTGELFF. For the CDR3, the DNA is TGTGCCAGCAGCTTAGGGGGACTAGCGGCGAACACCGGGGAGCTGTTTTTT.